This T cell receptor (beta chain) was obtained from a study of CD8 T cells in ankylosing spondylitis. General study points: Before this, some motif variants had been reported in reactive arthritis synovial fluid and blood.

V dropped 3 bases and J dropped 5; count of bases not matched to a gene: 16. CDR1 is MDHEN and CDR2 is SYDVKM in the germline V gene. The length of the CDR3 is 18 residues. TCR beta libraries were made by quantitative 5'-RACE with molecular barcodes. TCRdb re-derived calls from the 5' RACE reads in MiXCR, one entry per CDR3 protein. This sample has 150,000 to 200,000 distinct CDR3 sequences, with around a third found just once. For this clonotype: The antigen remains undetermined.

The chain has TRBV28 and TRBJ2-3, with TRBD2 matching over 8 bases. The sequence derives from a male donor with ankylosing spondylitis. The sequenced material came from synovial fluid, either unsorted or a sorted T cell fraction (not recorded which). The CDR3 DNA reads TGTGCCAGCAGTTTGACCAGATATAAAGCGGGAGTGCAAGATACGCAGTATTTT. Translation: CASSLTRYKAGVQDTQYF.